The text below deals with one TCR beta chain. Its antigen is not identified. The data were taken from a study of CXCR3-negative and CXCR3-positive naive CD8 T cells. The study, taken as a whole, reports: In both naive subsets diversity was comparably high, whereas memory CD8+ cells showed much lower diversity.

Germline lookup yields CDR1 LNHNV and CDR2 YYDKDF (reference sequence). The CDR3 extends over 14 amino acids. The method, 5' RACE with UMI labels, was used to prepare the TRB cDNA libraries. TCRdb re-called the 5' RACE reads; every CDR3 protein appears as one record, without DNA. The specimen's table records tens of thousands of distinct CDR3 sequences. Sequencing input: memory CD8+ T cells from blood. The receptor's source is a human donor in good health. Some clones in this sample may be carry-over from other donors' samples. V is TRBV15 and J is TRBJ2-1. CDR3 region: CATSRDRSYNEQFF.